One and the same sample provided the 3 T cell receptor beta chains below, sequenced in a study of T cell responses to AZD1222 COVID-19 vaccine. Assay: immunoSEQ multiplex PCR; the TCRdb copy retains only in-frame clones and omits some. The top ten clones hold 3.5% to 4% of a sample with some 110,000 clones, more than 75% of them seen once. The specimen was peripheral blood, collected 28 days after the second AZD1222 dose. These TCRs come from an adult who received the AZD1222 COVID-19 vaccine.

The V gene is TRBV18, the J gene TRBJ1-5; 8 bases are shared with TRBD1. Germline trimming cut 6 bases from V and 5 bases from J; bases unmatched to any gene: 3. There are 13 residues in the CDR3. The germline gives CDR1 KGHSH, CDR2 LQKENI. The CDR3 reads CASSDRGDQPQHF. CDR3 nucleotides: TGTGCCAGCTCTGACAGGGGTGATCAGCCCCAGCATTTT.

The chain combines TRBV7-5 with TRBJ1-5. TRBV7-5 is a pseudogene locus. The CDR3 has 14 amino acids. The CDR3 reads CVRSSEGSNQPQHF. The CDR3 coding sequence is TGTGTCAGAAGCTCGGAGGGGAGCAATCAGCCCCAGCATTTT.

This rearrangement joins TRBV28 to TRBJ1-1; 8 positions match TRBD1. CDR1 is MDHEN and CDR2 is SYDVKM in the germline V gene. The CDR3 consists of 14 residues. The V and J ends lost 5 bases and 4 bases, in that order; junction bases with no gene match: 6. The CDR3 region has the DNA TGTGCCAGCAGTGCCGGGACAGGATTCACTGAAGCTTTCTTT. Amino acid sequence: CASSAGTGFTEAFF. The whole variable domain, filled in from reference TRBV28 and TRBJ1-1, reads DVKVTQSSRYLVKRTGEKVFLECVQDMDHENMFWYRQDPGLGLRLIYFSYDVKMKEKGDIPEGYSVSREKKERFSLILESASTNQTSMYLCASSAGTGFTEAFFGQGTRLTVV.